This T cell receptor (beta chain) emerged from a study of cytomegalovirus exposure and HLA in healthy donors. Study background: Both the 120 validation repertoires and the 550 to 750 first-cohort repertoires used the same platform, as reported by a later analysis.

Turning to this clone: Its antigen is still unknown. Germline and junction disagree at one end, which may indicate a read error.

Germline CDR1 reads SSHAT; CDR2 reads FNYEAQ (reference sequence). The CDR3 sequence is 13 residues long. General study points: In vitro checks showed that three CMV-associated chains really do target CMV antigens. The authors listed roughly 150 TCR beta chains as cytomegalovirus-associated.

Profiling relied on immunoSEQ multiplex PCR, and the TCRdb table lists in-frame clones only, not all of them. The sample includes a few hundred thousand clones, nearly 90% of them seen just once. V and J are TRBV7-7 and TRBJ2-5, with TRBD1 as a possible D gene (6 bases). This TCR was sampled from a young woman in good health and CMV-seronegative. Material for sequencing was PBMCs. This CDR3 is CASSSEQGETQYF. As DNA, the CDR3 is TGTGCTAGCAGCTCCGAACAGGGAGAGACCCAGTACTTC.